This T cell receptor beta chain was captured by sequencing in a study of CD8+ T cells in alopecia areata. As for treatment: oral pan-JAK inhibitor, 5-10 mg twice daily. The CDR3 runs to 13 residues. With 4 bases removed from V and 3 bases from J, the gap between germline ends came to 9 bases. Germline CDR1 reads LNHDA; CDR2 reads SQIVND (reference sequence). RNA extraction and reverse transcription yielded cDNA as sequencing template. Only in-frame clones appear in the TCRdb table, and some are missing; sequencing was by immunoSEQ multiplex PCR. This table has 150,000 to 200,000 clones, under 80% appearing once.

The chain links TRBV19 to TRBJ1-1; D gene ambiguous. Specimen: CD4+ T cells sorted from blood, collected around week 49, from a patient treated with tofacitinib. This sequence originates from a human donor with alopecia areata. The CDR3 DNA reads as TGTGCCAGTAGTACTACACGGGACACTGAAGCTTTCTTT. Translating gives CASSTTRDTEAFF.